Sequencing of this T cell receptor beta chain was carried out in a study of T-cell memory formation after mild COVID-19. As for the study in general: TCR clusters were largely donor specific. General study findings and limits: Later expanders leaned CD4+, whereas day 15 to 85 contracting clones were balanced CD4/CD8. CM and EM subsets held most contracting CD4+ clones; EMRA held CD8+ ones.

Germline values: CDR1 SGHRS, CDR2 YFSETQ. CDR3 length equals 15 residues. The V segment lost 2 bases and the J segment 7 bases; nucleotides outside the gene matches: 7. TCRdb independently ran MiXCR on the 5' RACE reads; one entry per CDR3 protein. The sample has roughly 560,000 distinct CDR3 sequences; approximately 20% are singletons. Note on this clonotype: Its antigen is not identified.

This chain connects TRBV5-1 to TRBJ2-5; 11 bases are shared with TRBD2. Material: PBMCs or a T cell subset sorted from them (not recorded which). The TCR sequence derives from an adult woman who had mild COVID-19 (a few samples of this study predate the infection). Cell type and time point are not known. This CDR3 reads CASSLTSGGQGTQYF. CDR3 nucleotides: TGCGCCAGCAGCTTAACTAGCGGGGGCCAGGGGACCCAGTACTTC.